The 12 T cell receptor beta chains presented below share a single source sample, sequenced in a study of blood T cell repertoires in COVID-19. Generated by immunoSEQ multiplex PCR, the TCRdb table keeps only in-frame clones and is missing some. The sample yields some 150,000 clones, more than 75% seen once. Specimen: peripheral blood. The receptors shown here come from a man in his fifties with active COVID-19.

This clone turned up a few times. The chain uses TRBV19 and TRBJ2-7; possibly TRBD2 for D (5 bases). Per the germline V gene, CDR1 is LNHDA and CDR2 is SQIVND (reference sequence). The CDR3 has 13 residues. Deletions cut 4 bases from V and 0 bases from J, with 7 bases between. In nucleotides, the CDR3 is TGTGCCAGTAGTACCGGGGTCTCCTACGAGCAGTACTTC. Residues: CASSTGVSYEQYF.

The rearrangement uses TRBV7-2 and TRBJ2-7; 8 bases match TRBD1. The J segment lost 6 bases and the V segment lost 3 bases, leaving 7 bases of the junction unmatched. Germline V gene sequence: CDR1 SGHTA, CDR2 FQGNSA. CDR3 length: 14 residues. CDR3 region: CASSFTGGNSEQYF. The CDR3 DNA sequence: TGTGCCAGCAGCTTCACAGGGGGTAATAGCGAGCAGTACTTC.

CDR3: CASSLGTGGFGYTF. The CDR3 DNA reads TGTGCCAGCTCCCTGGGGACAGGGGGCTTTGGCTACACCTTC. J is TRBJ1-2 and V is TRBV18, with TRBD1 identical over 12 bases. Unmatched junction bases numbered 6, after V lost 6 bases and J lost 7 bases. This CDR3 contains 14 residues. Germline V lookup: CDR1 KGHSH, CDR2 LQKENI.

The chain employs TRBV15 and TRBJ2-5; D is unclear. With 0 bases removed from V and 1 base from J, the gap between germline ends came to 9 bases. The CDR3 spans 15 residues. Germline CDR1 LNHNV, CDR2 YYDKDF (reference sequence). The CDR3 coding sequence is TGTGCCACCAGCAGAGATCTGCACAGCCAAGAGACCCAGTACTTC. The encoded protein is CATSRDLHSQETQYF.

The chain employs TRBV6-5 and TRBJ2-3; D is possibly TRBD2 (5 bases). From germline, CDR1 is MNHEY and CDR2 SVGAGI. This CDR3 is built from 13 residues. V shed 6 bases and J shed 5 bases, with 12 bases lying between them. The CDR3 nucleotides are TGTGCCAGCAGCCCCCCGGGGAGAGATACGCAGTATTTT. It codes for CASSPPGRDTQYF.

This clone was seen once. The genes are TRBV6-5 and TRBJ1-3; D remains unclear. Trimming removed 5 bases at V and 0 bases at J, with 11 bases between. The CDR3 consists of 15 residues. Germline lookup yields CDR1 MNHEY and CDR2 SVGAGI. The CDR3 region is CASSKQLISGNTIYF. CDR3 nucleotide sequence: TGTGCCAGCAGTAAACAGCTTATCTCTGGAAACACCATATATTTT.

The chain combines TRBV4-2 with TRBJ2-1; weak D call: TRBD1 (6 bases). Germline V gives CDR1 LGHNA, CDR2 YNFKEQ. V was pared by 0 bases and J by 6 bases, with 18 bases between. CDR3 length: 17 amino acids. In DNA, the CDR3 is TGTGCCAGCAGCCAAGAGCTGTCGGCAGGGGTGGGCAATGAGCAGTTCTTC. Translating it yields CASSQELSAGVGNEQFF.

This sequence joins TRBV2 and TRBJ2-1; D call uncertain. The V end was cut by 4 bases, the J end by 9 bases, with 25 bases between. The germline V gene encodes CDR1 SNHLY and CDR2 FYNNEI. The CDR3 loop spans 17 amino acids. The CDR3: CASSASHQPRVVGEQFF. CDR3 DNA sequence: TGTGCCAGCAGTGCTTCCCACCAACCCCGTGTCGTCGGTGAGCAGTTCTTC.

The V call is TRBV6-5, the J call TRBJ2-3; 9 nucleotides agree with TRBD2. Germline V gene sequence: CDR1 MNHEY, CDR2 SVGAGI. CDR3 length: 15 amino acids. Trimming cost V 2 bases and J 10 bases; bases outside gene matches: 10. The CDR3, as DNA: TGTGCCAGCAGTTACACGAGCGGGGGGCAATGGGCGCAGTATTTT. Translation: CASSYTSGGQWAQYF.

The sample holds a few counts of this clone. This rearrangement joins TRBV5-4 to TRBJ2-7; TRBD1 might be the D (5 bases). Germline lookup yields CDR1 SGHNT and CDR2 YYREEE (reference sequence). This CDR3 has 15 residues. Trimming took off 4 bases at V and 7 bases at J, with 21 bases between the two ends. CDR3 coding DNA: TGTGCCAGCAGCCCGGACACCTCCCTCCCTGGAGAGCAGTACTTC. It codes for CASSPDTSLPGEQYF. Filled out from reference TRBV5-4 and TRBJ2-7, the complete variable domain reads ETGVTQSPTHLIKTRGQQVTLRCSSQSGHNTVSWYQQALGQGPQFIFQYYREEENGRGNFPPRFSGLQFPNYSSELNVNALELDDSALYLCASSPDTSLPGEQYFGPGTRLTVT.

The CDR3 DNA follows: TGCAGCGTTGAACGCGGCCCGTCCACAGATACGCAGTATTTT. Amino acids: CSVERGPSTDTQYF. The chain joins TRBV29-1 to TRBJ2-3; no reliable D call. Trimming took 2 bases from V and 2 from J, leaving 11 bases between them. This CDR3 comprises 14 residues. The germline gives CDR1 SQVTM, CDR2 ANQGSEA.

This chain links TRBV6-6 with TRBJ1-2, with 9 bases that match TRBD1. With 7 bases clipped from V and 3 bases from J, the junction kept 6 bases outside the gene matches. This CDR3 region has 14 residues. Germline V lookup: CDR1 MNHNY, CDR2 SVGAGI (reference sequence). This CDR3 is CASNRRDRDYGYTF. CDR3 DNA: TGTGCCAGCAATCGCCGGGACAGGGACTATGGCTACACCTTC.